This TCR beta chain was recovered during a study of T cells in localized non-small cell lung cancer. Whole-study findings and limits: Longer overall survival associated with higher blood T cell density; shorter survival with higher adjacent-lung clonality.

The CDR3 covers 14 residues. Germline CDR1 SGHNT, CDR2 YENEEA. Unmatched junction bases numbered 4, after V lost 3 bases and J lost 6 bases. With respect to this clone: Its specificity is unknown.

Produced via immunoSEQ multiplex PCR; TCRdb's table is partial and in-frame only. The table shows some 1,000 clones, with 24% occurring only once. The sequence came from a man aged 35-69 years with stage I squamous cell lung carcinoma. The J gene is TRBJ2-3, the V gene TRBV11-3; TRBD2 agrees at 9 bases. The specimen was normal lung tissue next to the tumor, collected before any cancer treatment. The CDR3 coding sequence is TGTGCCAGCAGCTTTGAGGGACTAGCCGATACGCAGTATTTT. As protein: CASSFEGLADTQYF.